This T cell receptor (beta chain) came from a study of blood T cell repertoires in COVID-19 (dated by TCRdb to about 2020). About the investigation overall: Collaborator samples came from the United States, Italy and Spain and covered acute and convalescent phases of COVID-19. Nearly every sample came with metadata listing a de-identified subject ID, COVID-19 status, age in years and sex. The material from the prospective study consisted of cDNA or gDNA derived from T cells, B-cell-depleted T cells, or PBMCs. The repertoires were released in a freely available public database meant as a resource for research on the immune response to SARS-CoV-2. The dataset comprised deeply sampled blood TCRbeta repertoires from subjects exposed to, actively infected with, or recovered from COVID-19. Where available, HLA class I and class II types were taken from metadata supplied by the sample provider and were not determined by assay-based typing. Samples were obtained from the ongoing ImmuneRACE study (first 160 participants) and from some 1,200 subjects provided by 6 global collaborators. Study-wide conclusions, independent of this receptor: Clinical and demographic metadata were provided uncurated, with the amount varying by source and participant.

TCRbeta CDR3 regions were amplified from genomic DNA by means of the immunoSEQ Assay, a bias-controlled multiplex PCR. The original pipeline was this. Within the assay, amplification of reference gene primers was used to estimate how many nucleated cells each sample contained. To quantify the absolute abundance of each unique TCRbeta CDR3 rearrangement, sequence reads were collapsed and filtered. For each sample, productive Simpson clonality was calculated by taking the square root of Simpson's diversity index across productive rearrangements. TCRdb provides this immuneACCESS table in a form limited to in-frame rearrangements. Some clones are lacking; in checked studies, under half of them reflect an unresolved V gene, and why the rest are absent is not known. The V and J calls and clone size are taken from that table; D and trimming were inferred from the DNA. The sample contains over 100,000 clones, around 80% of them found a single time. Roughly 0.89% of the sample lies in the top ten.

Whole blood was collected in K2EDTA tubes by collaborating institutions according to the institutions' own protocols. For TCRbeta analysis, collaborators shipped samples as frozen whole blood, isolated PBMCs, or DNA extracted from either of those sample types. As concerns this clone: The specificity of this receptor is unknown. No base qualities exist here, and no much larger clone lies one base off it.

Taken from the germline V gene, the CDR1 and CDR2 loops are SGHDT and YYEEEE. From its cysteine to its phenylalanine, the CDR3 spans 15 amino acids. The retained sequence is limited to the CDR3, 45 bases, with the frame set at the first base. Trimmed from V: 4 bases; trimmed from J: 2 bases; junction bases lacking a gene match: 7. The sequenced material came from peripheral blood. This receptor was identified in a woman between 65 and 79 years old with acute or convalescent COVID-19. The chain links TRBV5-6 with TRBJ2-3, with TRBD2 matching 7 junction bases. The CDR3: CASSARSGVTDTQYF. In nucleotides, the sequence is TGTGCCAGCAGCGCCCGCAGCGGGGTCACAGATACGCAGTATTTT.